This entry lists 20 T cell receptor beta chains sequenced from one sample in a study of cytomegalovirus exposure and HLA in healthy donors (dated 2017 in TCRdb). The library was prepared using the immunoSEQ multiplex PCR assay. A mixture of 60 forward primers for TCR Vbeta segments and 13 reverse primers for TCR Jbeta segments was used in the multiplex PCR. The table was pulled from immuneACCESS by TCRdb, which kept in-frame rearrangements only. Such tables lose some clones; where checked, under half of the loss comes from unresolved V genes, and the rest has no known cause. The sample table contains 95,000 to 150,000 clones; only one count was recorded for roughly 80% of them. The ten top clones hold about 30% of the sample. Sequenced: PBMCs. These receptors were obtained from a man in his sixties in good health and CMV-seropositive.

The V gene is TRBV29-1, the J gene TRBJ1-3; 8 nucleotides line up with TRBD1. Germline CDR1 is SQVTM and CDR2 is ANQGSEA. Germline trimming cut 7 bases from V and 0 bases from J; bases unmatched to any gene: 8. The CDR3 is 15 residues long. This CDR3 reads CSAGDRRNSGNTIYF. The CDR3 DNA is TGCAGCGCCGGGGACAGGAGGAACTCTGGAAACACCATATATTTT. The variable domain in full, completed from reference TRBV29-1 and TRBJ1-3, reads SAVISQKPSRDICQRGTSLTIQCQVDSQVTMMFWYRQQPGQSLTLIATANQGSEATYESGFVIDKFPISRPNLTFSTLTVSNMSPEDSSIYLCSAGDRRNSGNTIYFGEGSWLTVV.

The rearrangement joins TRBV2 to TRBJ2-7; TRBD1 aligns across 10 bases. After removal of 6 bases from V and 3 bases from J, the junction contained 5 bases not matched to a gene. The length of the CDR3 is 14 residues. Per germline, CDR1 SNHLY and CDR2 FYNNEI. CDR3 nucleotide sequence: TGTGCCAGCAGCGGACAGGGGGTAGTCTACGAGCAGTACTTC. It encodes CASSGQGVVYEQYF.

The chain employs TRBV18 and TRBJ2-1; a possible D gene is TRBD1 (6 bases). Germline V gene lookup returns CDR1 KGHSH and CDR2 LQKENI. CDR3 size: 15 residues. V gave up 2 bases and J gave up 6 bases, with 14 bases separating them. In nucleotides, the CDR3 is TGTGCCAGCTCACCAGGGCAGGGGCCCTCCAATGAGCAGTTCTTC. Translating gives CASSPGQGPSNEQFF. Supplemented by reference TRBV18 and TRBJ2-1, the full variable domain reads NAGVMQNPRHLVRRRGQEARLRCSPMKGHSHVYWYRQLPEEGLKFMVYLQKENIIDESGMPKERFSAEFPKEGPSILRIQQVVRGDSAAYFCASSPGQGPSNEQFFGPGTRLTVL.

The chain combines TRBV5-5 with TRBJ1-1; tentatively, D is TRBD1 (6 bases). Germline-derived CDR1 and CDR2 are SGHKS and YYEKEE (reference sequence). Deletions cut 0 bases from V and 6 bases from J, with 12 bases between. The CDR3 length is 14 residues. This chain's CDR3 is CASSLGGQKAEAFF. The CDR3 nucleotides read TGTGCCAGCAGCTTGGGGGGGCAGAAAGCTGAAGCTTTCTTT.

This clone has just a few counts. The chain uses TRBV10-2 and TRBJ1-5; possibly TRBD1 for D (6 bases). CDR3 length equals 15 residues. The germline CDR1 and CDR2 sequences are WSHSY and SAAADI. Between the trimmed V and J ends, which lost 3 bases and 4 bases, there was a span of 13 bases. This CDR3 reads CASSDYPDRNQPQHF. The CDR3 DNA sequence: TGCGCCAGCAGTGATTATCCCGACAGGAATCAGCCCCAGCATTTT.

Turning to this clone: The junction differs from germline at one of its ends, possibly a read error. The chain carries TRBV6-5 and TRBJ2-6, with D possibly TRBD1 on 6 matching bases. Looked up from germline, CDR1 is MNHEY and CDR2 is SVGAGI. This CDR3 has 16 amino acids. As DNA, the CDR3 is TGTGCCAGCAGTTTCTTACAGGGAACTGGGGCCAACGGCCTGACTTTC. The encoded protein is CASSFLQGTGANGLTF.

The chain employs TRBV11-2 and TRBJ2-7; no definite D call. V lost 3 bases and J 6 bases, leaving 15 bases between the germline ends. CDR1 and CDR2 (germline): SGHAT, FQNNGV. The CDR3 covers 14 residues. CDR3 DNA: TGTGCCAGCAGCTTTTCTAGGTCTGGCGGCGAGCAGTACTTC. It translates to CASSFSRSGGEQYF.

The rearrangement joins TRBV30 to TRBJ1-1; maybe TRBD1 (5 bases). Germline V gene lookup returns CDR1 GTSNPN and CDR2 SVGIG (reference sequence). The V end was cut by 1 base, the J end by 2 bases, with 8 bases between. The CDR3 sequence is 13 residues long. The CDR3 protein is CAWSATVNTEAFF. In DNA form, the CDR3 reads TGTGCCTGGAGTGCGACAGTAAACACTGAAGCTTTCTTT.

The CDR3 spells CAWSTGRVSQGNQPQHF. In nucleotides, the CDR3 is TGTGCCTGGAGCACGGGTAGGGTTTCACAGGGGAATCAGCCCCAGCATTTT. J is TRBJ1-5 and V is TRBV30; 7 bases are shared with TRBD1. The CDR3 is made up of 17 amino acids. In germline, CDR1 is GTSNPN, CDR2 SVGIG (reference sequence). V trimming: 3 bases; J trimming: 4 bases; junction bases outside the gene matches: 15.

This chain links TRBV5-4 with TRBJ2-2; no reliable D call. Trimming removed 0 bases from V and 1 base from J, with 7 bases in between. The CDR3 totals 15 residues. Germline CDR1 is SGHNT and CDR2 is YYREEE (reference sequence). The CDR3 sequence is CASSLALENTGELFF. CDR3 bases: TGTGCCAGCAGCTTGGCACTCGAGAACACCGGGGAGCTGTTTTTT.

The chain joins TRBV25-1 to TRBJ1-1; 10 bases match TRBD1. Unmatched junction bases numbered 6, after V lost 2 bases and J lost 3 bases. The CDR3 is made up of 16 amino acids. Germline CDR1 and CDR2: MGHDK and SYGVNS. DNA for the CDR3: TGTGCCAGCAGTGAAACCCGACAGGGGGCGGACACTGAAGCTTTCTTT. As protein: CASSETRQGADTEAFF.

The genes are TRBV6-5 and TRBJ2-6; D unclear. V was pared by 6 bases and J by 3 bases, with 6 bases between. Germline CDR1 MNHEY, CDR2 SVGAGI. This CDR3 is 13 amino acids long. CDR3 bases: TGTGCCAGCAGGTTAAATGGGGCCAACGTCCTGACTTTC. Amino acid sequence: CASRLNGANVLTF.

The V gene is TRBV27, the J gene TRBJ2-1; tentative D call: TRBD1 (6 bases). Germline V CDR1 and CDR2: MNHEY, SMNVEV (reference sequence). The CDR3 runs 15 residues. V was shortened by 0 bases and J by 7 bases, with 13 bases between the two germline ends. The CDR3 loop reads CASSLSVGAWNEQFF. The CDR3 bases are TGTGCCAGCAGTTTATCGGTGGGGGCGTGGAATGAGCAGTTCTTC.

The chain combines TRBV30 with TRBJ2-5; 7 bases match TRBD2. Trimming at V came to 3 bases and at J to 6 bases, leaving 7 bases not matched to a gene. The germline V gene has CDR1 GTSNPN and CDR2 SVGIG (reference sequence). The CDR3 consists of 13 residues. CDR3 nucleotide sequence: TGTGCCTGGAGGTCCGCGGGGGTGCAGACCCAGTACTTC. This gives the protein CAWRSAGVQTQYF.

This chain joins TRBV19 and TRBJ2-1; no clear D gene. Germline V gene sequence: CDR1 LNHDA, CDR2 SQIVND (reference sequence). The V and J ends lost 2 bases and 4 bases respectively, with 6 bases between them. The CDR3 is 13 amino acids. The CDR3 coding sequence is TGTGCCAGTAGTATATCAGCGTACAATGAGCAGTTCTTC. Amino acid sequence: CASSISAYNEQFF.

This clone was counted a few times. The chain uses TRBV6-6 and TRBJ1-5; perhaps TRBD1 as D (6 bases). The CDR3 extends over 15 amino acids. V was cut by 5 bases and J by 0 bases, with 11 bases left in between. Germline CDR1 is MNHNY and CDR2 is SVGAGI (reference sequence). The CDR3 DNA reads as TGTGCCAGCAGTCCAGGACAGTATAGCAATCAGCCCCAGCATTTT. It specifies CASSPGQYSNQPQHF.

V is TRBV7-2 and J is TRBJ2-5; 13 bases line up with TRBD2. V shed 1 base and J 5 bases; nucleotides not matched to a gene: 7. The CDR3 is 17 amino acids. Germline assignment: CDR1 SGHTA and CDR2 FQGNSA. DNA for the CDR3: TGTGCCAGCAGCTTAGTCCTTGGACTAGCGGGGGCTGAGACCCAGTACTTC. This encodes CASSLVLGLAGAETQYF.

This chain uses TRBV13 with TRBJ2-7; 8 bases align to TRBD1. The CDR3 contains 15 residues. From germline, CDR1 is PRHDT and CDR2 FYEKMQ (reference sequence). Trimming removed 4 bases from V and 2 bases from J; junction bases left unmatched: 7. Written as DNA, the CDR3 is TGTGCCAGCAGCTCTGGACAGGGTACCCCCTACGAGCAGTACTTC. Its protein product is CASSSGQGTPYEQYF.

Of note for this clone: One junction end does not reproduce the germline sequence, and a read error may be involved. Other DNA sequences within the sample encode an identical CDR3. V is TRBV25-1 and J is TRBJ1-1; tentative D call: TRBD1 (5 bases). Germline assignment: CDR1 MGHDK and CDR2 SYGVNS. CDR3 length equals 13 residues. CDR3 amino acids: CASSESGATEAFF. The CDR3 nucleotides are TGTGCCAGCAGTGAAAGTGGGGCTACTGAAGCTTTCTTC. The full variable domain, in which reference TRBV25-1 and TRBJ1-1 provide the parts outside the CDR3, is EADIYQTPRYLVIGTGKKITLECSQTMGHDKMYWYQQDPGMELHLIHYSYGVNSTEKGDLSSESTVSRIRTEHFPLTLESARPSHTSQYLCASSESGATEAFFGQGTRLTVV.

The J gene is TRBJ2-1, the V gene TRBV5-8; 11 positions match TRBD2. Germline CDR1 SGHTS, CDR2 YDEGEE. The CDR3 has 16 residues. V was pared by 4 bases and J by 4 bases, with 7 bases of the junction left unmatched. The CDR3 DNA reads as TGTGCCAGCAGCCAATTCCGACTAGCGGGATACAATGAGCAGTTCTTC. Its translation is CASSQFRLAGYNEQFF. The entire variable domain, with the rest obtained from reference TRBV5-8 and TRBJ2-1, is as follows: EAGVTQSPTHLIKTRGQQATLRCSPISGHTSVYWYQQALGLGLQFLLWYDEGEERNRGNFPPRFSGRQFPNYSSELNVNALELEDSALYLCASSQFRLAGYNEQFFGPGTRLTVL.